A single sample is the source of the 28 T cell receptor beta chains below, sequenced in a study of blood T cell repertoires in COVID-19. Method: immunoSEQ multiplex PCR; TCRdb's copy keeps in-frame clones and lacks some. The repertoire includes just under 350,000 clones, approximately 90% of them detected once, and more than 3% sits in the top ten. The sample was peripheral blood. All receptors come from a woman between 18 and 29 years old who had recovered from COVID-19.

This chain links TRBV12-3 or TRBV12-4 with TRBJ1-2, with D perhaps matching TRBD1 (5 bases). This CDR3 contains 13 residues. Trimming took off 3 bases at V and 4 bases at J, with 9 bases between the two ends. The CDR3 region has the DNA TGTGCCAGCAGTTTGATGGGGGGCTATGGCTACACCTTC. Its protein product is CASSLMGGYGYTF.

The gene calls are TRBV5-6 and TRBJ1-2, with D maybe TRBD1 (6 bases). The V gene lost 4 bases and the J gene lost 5 bases, with 9 bases spanning the gap. CDR1 is SGHDT, CDR2 YYEEEE, per germline. This CDR3 contains 12 residues. The CDR3 DNA reads TGTGCCAGCAGCCAAACAGGGTATGGCTACACCTTC. This sequence encodes CASSQTGYGYTF. Complete variable domain (other parts from reference TRBV5-6 and TRBJ1-2): DAGVTQSPTHLIKTRGQQVTLRCSPKSGHDTVSWYQQALGQGPQFIFQYYEEEERQRGNFPDRFSGHQFPNYSSELNVNALLLGDSALYLCASSQTGYGYTFGSGTRLTVV.

The chain recombines TRBV11-3 with TRBJ2-3; 8 nucleotides match TRBD2. Germline V gene lookup returns CDR1 SGHNT and CDR2 YENEEA. Trimming took 4 bases from V and 0 from J; bases not matched to a gene: 15. The length of the CDR3 is 19 residues. CDR3 DNA: TGTGCCAGCAGCTCTAACCCCTACCAGCGGGAGAGTAGCACAGATACGCAGTATTTT. Protein sequence: CASSSNPYQRESSTDTQYF.

As to this clone: At one boundary the junction diverges from the germline segment, which might be a read error. The genes are TRBV5-1 and TRBJ1-2, with D maybe TRBD1 (5 bases). CDR3 length equals 12 residues. Germline V CDR1 and CDR2: SGHRS, YFSETQ. CDR3 sequence: CASSLEGWTWLF. Written as DNA, the CDR3 is TGCGCCAGCAGCTTGGAGGGGTGGACATGGCTCTTC.

The rearrangement links TRBV2 to TRBJ2-7, with D perhaps matching TRBD1 (6 bases). The CDR3 sequence is 13 residues long. Trimming cost V 7 bases and J 0 bases, with 10 bases left between them. The germline CDR1 and CDR2 sequences are SNHLY and FYNNEI. CDR3 DNA: TGTGCCAGCATTAGGGACAACTCCTACGAGCAGTACGTC. It codes for CASIRDNSYEQYV.

This chain links TRBV29-1 with TRBJ1-4; D remains ambiguous. Trimming pared 5 bases from V and 3 bases from J, leaving 7 bases between. The CDR3 is made up of 12 amino acids. Germline assignment: CDR1 SQVTM and CDR2 ANQGSEA. DNA for the CDR3: TGCAGCGTTAGACTGTCTAATGAAAAACTGTTTTTT. It codes for CSVRLSNEKLFF. Full variable domain (remainder filled in from reference TRBV29-1 and TRBJ1-4): SAVISQKPSRDICQRGTSLTIQCQVDSQVTMMFWYRQQPGQSLTLIATANQGSEATYESGFVIDKFPISRPNLTFSTLTVSNMSPEDSSIYLCSVRLSNEKLFFGSGTQLSVL.

This chain connects TRBV6-2 or TRBV6-3 to TRBJ2-3; 13 nucleotides align to TRBD2. This CDR3 has 15 residues. Germline V gene sequence: CDR1 MNHEY, CDR2 SVGEGT. J lost 4 bases, V lost 6 bases, and 4 bases had no gene match. CDR3 coding DNA: TGTGCCAGCAGCCTCGGACTAGCGGGAGCAGATACGCAGTATTTT. It translates to CASSLGLAGADTQYF.

The J gene is TRBJ1-1, the V gene TRBV5-4; 8 nucleotides line up with TRBD1. The CDR3 is 17 residues long. V was pared by 0 bases and J by 5 bases, with 12 bases of the junction left unmatched. Germline V lookup: CDR1 SGHNT, CDR2 YYREEE (reference sequence). CDR3 region: CASSLAGAGGPGTEAFF. For the CDR3, the DNA is TGTGCCAGCAGCTTGGCCGGCGCAGGGGGCCCTGGAACTGAAGCTTTCTTT.

The chain carries TRBV11-3 and TRBJ2-7; 15 bases map to TRBD2. The germline V gene encodes CDR1 SGHNT and CDR2 YENEEA. There are 17 residues in the CDR3. The trim removed 6 bases at V and 0 bases at J, leaving 6 bases unmatched. The CDR3 region is CASRPPGLAGGSYEQYV. The CDR3 DNA sequence: TGTGCCAGCAGGCCGCCGGGACTAGCGGGGGGCTCCTACGAGCAGTACGTC.

The chain combines TRBV29-1 with TRBJ1-2; the match to TRBD1 covers 7 bases. This CDR3 has 13 residues. Germline lookup yields CDR1 SQVTM and CDR2 ANQGSEA. J lost 6 bases, V lost 7 bases, and 11 bases had no gene match. The CDR3 sequence is CSAANDRVNGYTF. The CDR3 nucleotides are TGCAGCGCAGCGAACGACAGGGTAAATGGCTACACCTTC.

This chain connects TRBV7-2 to TRBJ1-1, with a possible D match to TRBD1 (6 bases). Germline V CDR1 and CDR2: SGHTA, FQGNSA. Trimming cost V 11 bases and J 5 bases, with 15 bases left between them. The CDR3 totals 12 residues. The DNA of the CDR3 is TGTGCCGCATCAGGGGCCGGGACTGAAGCTTTCTTT. It specifies CAASGAGTEAFF.

The V gene is TRBV4-3, the J gene TRBJ2-2, with 10 positions matching TRBD2. V was pared by 0 bases and J by 6 bases, with 4 bases of the junction left unmatched. Germline assignment: CDR1 LGHNA and CDR2 YSLEER. CDR3 length: 16 amino acids. The CDR3 reads CASSQESLAGAGELFF. The DNA of the CDR3 is TGCGCCAGCAGCCAAGAGAGTCTAGCGGGAGCCGGGGAGCTGTTTTTT.

The rearrangement joins TRBV10-3 to TRBJ1-5; 8 bases fit TRBD1. V dropped 8 bases and J dropped 5; count of bases not matched to a gene: 5. The germline V gene has CDR1 ENHRY and CDR2 SYGVKD. This CDR3 is 13 amino acids long. The CDR3 loop is CAIADRADQPQHF. In DNA form, the CDR3 reads TGTGCCATCGCGGACAGGGCCGATCAGCCCCAGCATTTT.

The CDR3 region is CASRDSGMVTDTQYF. CDR3 coding DNA: TGTGCCAGCAGGGATAGCGGGATGGTGACAGATACGCAGTATTTT. This rearrangement joins TRBV7-2 to TRBJ2-3, with 8 nucleotides matching TRBD2. Germline lookup yields CDR1 SGHTA and CDR2 FQGNSA. V shed 6 bases, J shed 3 bases, and the junction held 8 bases outside the gene matches. The length of the CDR3 is 15 residues.

The chain couples TRBV29-1 to TRBJ2-1; a weak D match, TRBD2 (6 bases). V lost 4 bases and J lost 9, with 22 bases in between. This CDR3 has 15 amino acids. Germline lookup yields CDR1 SQVTM and CDR2 ANQGSEA. The CDR3: CSVVGRSPAGLEQFF. The CDR3 DNA follows: TGCAGCGTTGTCGGCAGATCCCCTGCGGGACTTGAGCAGTTCTTC.

The rearrangement uses TRBV28 and TRBJ2-3, with 9 bases matching TRBD2. Germline-derived CDR1 and CDR2 are MDHEN and SYDVKM. This CDR3 has 16 residues. Trimming at V came to 2 bases and at J to 3 bases, leaving 6 bases not matched to a gene. This chain's CDR3 is CASSLRREGWTDTQYF. The CDR3 bases are TGTGCCAGCAGTTTAAGGCGGGAGGGGTGGACAGATACGCAGTATTTT.

This rearrangement joins TRBV18 to TRBJ2-1; D is ambiguous. Germline V gives CDR1 KGHSH, CDR2 LQKENI. The V and J ends lost 1 base and 7 bases respectively, with 14 bases between them. The CDR3 has 15 residues. CDR3 sequence (DNA): TGTGCCAGCTCACCACTTGGCGGCATAGAGAATGAGCAGTTCTTC. It codes for CASSPLGGIENEQFF.

The chain links TRBV12-5 to TRBJ2-1, with 7 bases fitting TRBD2. This CDR3 region has 16 residues. V lost 5 bases and J lost 8; bases outside the gene matches: 15. Germline CDR1 reads LGHNT; CDR2 reads FRNRAP. In nucleotides, the CDR3 is TGTGCTAGTGGTCCGGCCTCCCGCGGGAGATTGGATGAGCAGTTCTTC. Amino acids: CASGPASRGRLDEQFF.

This clone appeared a few times. DNA for the CDR3: TGCGCCAGCAGCCAAGCTGGGGCAGGGATGAGTTCGCAGTTCTTC. It yields the protein CASSQAGAGMSSQFF. The chain joins TRBV4-1 to TRBJ2-1; the D gene is possibly TRBD1 (5 bases). Trimming removed 1 base from V and 12 bases from J, with 19 bases in between. Germline V gene data show CDR1 as MGHRA and CDR2 as YSYEKL. This CDR3 contains 15 residues.

This chain uses TRBV20-1 with TRBJ2-3; tentative D call: TRBD2 (6 bases). The CDR3 sequence is 11 residues long. From germline, CDR1 is DFQATT and CDR2 SNEGSKA (reference sequence). V was cut by 6 bases and J by 11 bases, with 15 bases left in between. The DNA for the CDR3 is TGCAGTGCCCAGGTGGGGGGAGGGCAGTATTTT. Residues: CSAQVGGGQYF.

This chain connects TRBV6-5 to TRBJ1-1; no clear D gene. The V and J ends lost 6 bases and 1 base respectively, with 9 bases between them. The CDR3 is 13 residues long. Germline CDR1 is MNHEY and CDR2 is SVGAGI. The CDR3 nucleotides read TGTGCCAGCAGCCGCAGAGGGAACACTGAAGCTTTCTTT. Amino acid sequence: CASSRRGNTEAFF.

This chain links TRBV11-2 with TRBJ2-1, with TRBD2 matching over 10 bases. In germline, CDR1 is SGHAT, CDR2 FQNNGV. This CDR3 contains 16 residues. Trimming cost V 0 bases and J 4 bases; bases outside gene matches: 3. The CDR3 region is CASSLDLAGAYNEQFF. The CDR3 DNA sequence: TGTGCCAGCAGCTTAGATCTAGCGGGGGCGTACAATGAGCAGTTCTTC.

The V gene is TRBV24-1, the J gene TRBJ1-1; D may be TRBD1 (6 bases). Germline loops: CDR1 KGHDR, CDR2 SFDVKD. The CDR3 consists of 15 residues. V lost 3 bases to trimming and J lost 1 base, with 11 bases between them. The CDR3 nucleotides read TGTGCCACCAGTGATGGGGGGGCTGGGAACACTGAAGCTTTCTTT. This codes for CATSDGGAGNTEAFF.

The chain employs TRBV9 and TRBJ1-5; 7 positions agree with TRBD1. CDR1 and CDR2 (germline): SGDLS, YYNGEE. Unmatched junction bases numbered 2, after V lost 3 bases and J lost 5 bases. The CDR3 consists of 13 residues. CDR3 DNA sequence: TGTGCCAGCAGCGGGACAGGCCATCAGCCCCAGCATTTT. Translation gives CASSGTGHQPQHF.

V and J are TRBV4-3 and TRBJ1-1; D is possibly TRBD1 (5 bases). Looked up from germline, CDR1 is LGHNA and CDR2 is YSLEER. Trimming removed 3 bases from V and 3 bases from J, with 11 bases in between. This CDR3 spans 14 amino acids. The CDR3 sequence is CASSQGGVDTEAFF. DNA for the CDR3: TGCGCCAGCAGCCAGGGAGGGGTCGACACTGAAGCTTTCTTT.

The chain combines TRBV5-1 with TRBJ2-1; TRBD1 matches at 7 bases. The V segment lost 3 bases and the J segment 0 bases; nucleotides outside the gene matches: 9. Germline V gene lookup returns CDR1 SGHRS and CDR2 YFSETQ. The CDR3 length is 17 residues. CDR3 in DNA: TGCGCCAGCAGCTCGAAAACAGGGGTTGGCTCCTACAATGAGCAGTTCTTC. As protein: CASSSKTGVGSYNEQFF. The full variable domain, with the rest looked up from reference TRBV5-1 and TRBJ2-1, is KAGVTQTPRYLIKTRGQQVTLSCSPISGHRSVSWYQQTPGQGLQFLFEYFSETQRNKGNFPGRFSGRQFSNSRSEMNVSTLELGDSALYLCASSSKTGVGSYNEQFFGPGTRLTVL.

This sequence joins TRBV6-2 or TRBV6-3 and TRBJ1-5; maybe TRBD1 (5 bases). V was cut by 6 bases and J by 3 bases, with 12 bases left in between. Germline V lookup: CDR1 MNHEY, CDR2 SVGEGT. This CDR3 spans 14 amino acids. The CDR3 spells CASSLRQPNQPQHF. The CDR3 DNA reads as TGTGCCAGCAGCCTAAGACAGCCCAATCAGCCCCAGCATTTT.

The V gene is TRBV6-5, the J gene TRBJ1-4; D might be TRBD1 (5 bases). The germline V gene encodes CDR1 MNHEY and CDR2 SVGAGI. V was clipped by 2 bases and J by 10 bases, with 20 bases between them. This CDR3 has 16 residues. In nucleotides, the CDR3 is TGTGCCAGCAGTTACGGCCTGACGGACCGGGGGGGAAAACTGTTTTTT. This translates into CASSYGLTDRGGKLFF.